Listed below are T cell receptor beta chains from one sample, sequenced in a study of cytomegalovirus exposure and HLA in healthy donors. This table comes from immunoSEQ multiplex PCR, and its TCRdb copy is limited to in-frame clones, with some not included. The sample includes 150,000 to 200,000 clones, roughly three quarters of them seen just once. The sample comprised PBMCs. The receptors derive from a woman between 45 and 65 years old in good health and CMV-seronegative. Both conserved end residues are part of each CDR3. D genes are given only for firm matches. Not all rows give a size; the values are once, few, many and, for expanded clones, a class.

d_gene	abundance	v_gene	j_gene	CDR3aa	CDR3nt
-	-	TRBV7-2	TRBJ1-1	CASSLGGAGMNTEAFF	TGTGCCAGCAGCTTAGGGGGAGCCGGAATGAACACTGAAGCTTTCTTT
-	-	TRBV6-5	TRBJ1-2	CASSYERDYGYTF	TGTGCCAGCAGTTACGAACGGGACTATGGCTACACCTTC
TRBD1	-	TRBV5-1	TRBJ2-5	CASSASGQGARETQYF	TGCGCCAGCAGCGCCTCGGGACAGGGGGCGCGTGAGACCCAGTACTTC
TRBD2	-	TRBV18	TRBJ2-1	CASSPQGLAGYNEQFF	TGTGCCAGCTCACCGCAGGGACTAGCGGGGTACAATGAGCAGTTCTTC
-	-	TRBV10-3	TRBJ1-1	CATRGFDTEAFF	TGTGCCACCCGAGGGTTCGACACTGAAGCTTTCTTT
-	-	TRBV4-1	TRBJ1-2	CASSQGGAGVNYGYTF	TGCGCCAGCAGCCAGGGAGGGGCGGGAGTCAACTATGGCTACACCTTC
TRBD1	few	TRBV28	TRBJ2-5	CASSYGGTGQETQYF	TGTGCCAGCAGCTATGGGGGGACAGGGCAAGAGACCCAGTACTTC
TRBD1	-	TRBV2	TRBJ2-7	CASSYRDRVHEQYF	TGTGCCAGCAGTTACCGGGACAGGGTCCACGAGCAGTACTTC
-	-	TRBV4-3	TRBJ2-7	CASSPWAGGYEQYF	TGCGCCAGCAGCCCTTGGGCCGGAGGCTACGAGCAGTACTTC
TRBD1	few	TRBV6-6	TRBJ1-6	CASSYSTGPGSPLHF	TGTGCCAGCAGTTACTCGACAGGGCCGGGTTCACCCCTCCACTTT
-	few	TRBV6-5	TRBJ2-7	CASSSRQAGEQYF	TGTGCCAGCAGTTCTCGGCAGGCGGGTGAGCAGTACTTC
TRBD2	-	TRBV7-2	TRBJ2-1	CASSLTSGIVEQFF	TGTGCCAGCAGCTTGACTAGCGGTATAGTTGAGCAGTTCTTC
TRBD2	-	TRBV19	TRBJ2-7	CASSSLAGVAYEQYF	TGTGCCAGTAGTAGTCTAGCGGGAGTAGCCTACGAGCAGTACTTC
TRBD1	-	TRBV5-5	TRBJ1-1	CASSLVQGGEAFF	TGTGCCAGCAGCTTGGTGCAGGGGGGTGAAGCTTTCTTT
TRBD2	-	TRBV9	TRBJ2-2	CASSPAASGRGTGELFF	TGTGCCAGCAGCCCAGCGGCTAGCGGGAGAGGCACCGGGGAGCTGTTTTTT
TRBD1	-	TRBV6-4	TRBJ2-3	CASSRDRGSDTQYF	TGTGCCAGCAGCCGGGACAGGGGGTCAGATACGCAGTATTTT
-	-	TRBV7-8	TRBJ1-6	CASSLRTTRGYNSPLHF	TGTGCCAGCAGCCTACGCACCACCAGGGGATATAATTCACCCCTCCACTTT
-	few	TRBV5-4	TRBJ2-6	CASSLARGSGANVLTF	TGTGCCAGCAGCTTGGCTCGGGGCTCTGGGGCCAACGTCCTGACTTTC
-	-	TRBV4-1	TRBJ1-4	CASSLLRSEKLFF	TGCGCCAGCAGCCTCCTAAGGAGTGAAAAACTGTTTTTT
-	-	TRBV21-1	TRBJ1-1	CASSKTQSGEAFF	TGTGCCAGCAGCAAAACGCAATCGGGTGAAGCTTTCTTT
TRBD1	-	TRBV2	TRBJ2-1	CASRDRGRAEQFF	TGTGCCAGCAGGGACAGGGGGCGCGCTGAGCAGTTCTTC
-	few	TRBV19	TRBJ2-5	CASSIGLATKETQYF	TGTGCCAGTAGTATAGGGCTAGCGACGAAAGAGACCCAGTACTTC
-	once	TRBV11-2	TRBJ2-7	CASSLDSSAAYEQYF	TGTGCCAGCAGCTTAGATTCGAGCGCCGCCTACGAGCAGTACTTC
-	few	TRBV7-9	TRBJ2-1	CSSSFDGLPYNEQFF	TGTTCCAGCAGCTTTGACGGACTACCCTACAATGAGCAGTTCTTC
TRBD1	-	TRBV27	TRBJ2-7	CASSSLGQGIGEQYF	TGTGCCAGCAGTTCATTGGGACAGGGGATTGGCGAGCAGTACTTC
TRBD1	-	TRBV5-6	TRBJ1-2	CASSPGQGNYGYTF	TGTGCCAGCAGCCCGGGACAGGGAAACTATGGCTACACCTTC
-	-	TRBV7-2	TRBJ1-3	CASSLVGGGNTIYF	TGTGCCAGCAGCTTAGTCGGCGGAGGAAACACCATATATTTT
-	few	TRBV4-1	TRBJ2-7	CASSRTRYEQYF	TGCGCCAGCAGCCGTACCCGGTACGAGCAGTACTTC
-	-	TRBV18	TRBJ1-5	CASSPPESGNQPQHF	TGTGCCAGCTCACCACCGGAGTCTGGCAATCAGCCCCAGCATTTT
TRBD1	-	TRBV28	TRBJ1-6	CASSRATPGTGGNSPLHF	TGTGCCAGCTCTAGAGCCACCCCCGGGACAGGGGGCAATTCACCCCTCCACTTT
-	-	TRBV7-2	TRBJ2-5	CASSFGQSTETQYF	TGTGCCAGCAGCTTCGGACAGTCTACGGAGACCCAGTACTTC
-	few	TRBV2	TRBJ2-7	CASSGSAGTLGYEQYF	TGTGCCAGCAGTGGCTCGGCCGGGACACTAGGCTACGAGCAGTACTTC
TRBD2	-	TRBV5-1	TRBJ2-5	CASSLGTSGVETQYF	TGCGCCAGCAGCCTAGGGACTAGCGGGGTCGAGACCCAGTACTTC
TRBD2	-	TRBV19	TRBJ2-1	CASSISAGGSGGNEQFF	TGTGCCAGTAGTATTTCTGCGGGAGGTTCTGGGGGCAATGAGCAGTTCTTC
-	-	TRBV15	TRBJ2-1	CATSRDLGRGPSNEQFF	TGTGCCACCAGCAGAGATTTGGGCAGGGGACCAAGCAATGAGCAGTTCTTC
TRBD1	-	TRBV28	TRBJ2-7	CASNLQGSYEQYF	TGTGCCAGCAACCTACAGGGGTCCTACGAGCAGTACTTC
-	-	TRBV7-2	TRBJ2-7	CASSLEAGASYEQYF	TGTGCCAGCAGCTTAGAGGCTGGGGCCTCCTACGAGCAGTACTTC
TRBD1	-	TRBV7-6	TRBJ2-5	CASSSGTGETQYF	TGTGCCAGCAGCTCTGGGACAGGAGAGACCCAGTACTTC
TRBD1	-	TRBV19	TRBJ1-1	CASRPGQTFLNTEAFF	TGTGCCAGCCGCCCGGGACAGACATTTTTGAACACTGAAGCTTTCTTT
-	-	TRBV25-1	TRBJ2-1	CASMGHNEQFF	TGTGCCAGTATGGGCCACAATGAGCAGTTCTTC
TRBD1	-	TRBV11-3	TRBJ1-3	CASSFGTGSGNTIYF	TGTGCCAGCAGCTTCGGGACAGGGTCTGGAAACACCATATATTTT
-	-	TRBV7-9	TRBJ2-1	CASSLTRPGGTNEQFF	TGTGCCAGCAGCTTAACCCGGCCCGGAGGAACCAATGAGCAGTTCTTC